This TCR beta chain was obtained from a study of blood T cells in healthy people across ages. The CDR3 runs 15 residues. CDR1 is SNHLY and CDR2 is FYNNEI in the germline V gene. V gave up 6 bases and J gave up 0 bases, with 12 bases separating them. Sample-barcoded 5' priming and a J-beta primer mix drove a second PCR of about 6 to 12 cycles. TCRdb re-called the 5' RACE reads through MiXCR, storing one row per CDR3 protein. The repertoire holds around 800,000 distinct CDR3 sequences, around 25% seen once, with over 2.5% in the top ten. The same data also went into a second study, on T cells of mothers and their children.

The chain links TRBV2 to TRBJ2-4, with D unclear. This clonotype originated in a boy aged 10-17 years in good health. Sample: blood. This chain's CDR3 is CASSLRLLAKNIQYF. CDR3 nucleotide sequence: TGTGCCAGCAGCCTAAGGCTGCTAGCCAAAAACATTCAGTACTTC.